A selection of T cell receptor beta chains follows, all from one sample in a study of blood T cell repertoires in COVID-19. Method: immunoSEQ multiplex PCR; TCRdb's copy keeps in-frame clones and lacks some. The sample has about 170,000 clones, around 85% seen once. Sequences were obtained from peripheral blood. The source of these receptors is a woman aged 55 to 70 with COVID-19, enrolled during active disease. CDR3s include the opening cysteine and the closing phenylalanine or tryptophan. The order of the fields is V gene, J gene, CDR3 length, CDR3 protein.

v_call: TRBV19
j_call: TRBJ2-5
cdr3_length: 15
cdr3_aa: CASSIGADYQETQYF

v_call: TRBV5-1
j_call: TRBJ2-3
cdr3_length: 17
cdr3_aa: CASSGGASGFKTDTQYF

v_call: TRBV4-3
j_call: TRBJ2-7
cdr3_length: 16
cdr3_aa: CASSQDVAGGIGEQYF

v_call: TRBV24-1
j_call: TRBJ1-1
cdr3_length: 12
cdr3_aa: CATSDPHTEAFF

v_call: TRBV28
j_call: TRBJ2-1
cdr3_length: 13
cdr3_aa: CASRTGIYNEQFF

v_call: TRBV4-3
j_call: TRBJ2-3
cdr3_length: 14
cdr3_aa: CASSLAGVPDTQYF

v_call: TRBV6-2/TRBV6-3
j_call: TRBJ1-5
cdr3_length: 13
cdr3_aa: CASSRGGNQPQHF

v_call: TRBV27
j_call: TRBJ2-1
cdr3_length: 16
cdr3_aa: CASSIWGGEGRNEQFF

v_call: TRBV5-8
j_call: TRBJ1-5
cdr3_length: 15
cdr3_aa: CASSLVPANNQPQHF

v_call: TRBV29-1
j_call: TRBJ1-4
cdr3_length: 13
cdr3_aa: CSVGGTINEKLFF

v_call: TRBV3-1/TRBV3-2
j_call: TRBJ2-7
cdr3_length: 16
cdr3_aa: CASSRTGLAGYSLQYF

v_call: TRBV19
j_call: TRBJ2-5
cdr3_length: 16
cdr3_aa: CASSIGGYGYQETQYF

v_call: TRBV29-1
j_call: TRBJ2-1
cdr3_length: 14
cdr3_aa: CSGHDPRPTMGQFF

v_call: TRBV21-1
j_call: TRBJ1-2
cdr3_length: 12
cdr3_aa: CASSKWGHGYTF